The sequence of this T cell receptor beta chain was determined in a study of T cell responses to AZD1222 COVID-19 vaccine. General study points: Mapped onto spike, vaccine-associated CD4 TCRs spanned it and were dominant at 160-218 and 743-854. The study identified only six AZD1222 recipients as seropositive at baseline. Clonal diversity was possibly underestimated; the donors were predominantly white British and more often female.

On this clone itself: No antigen is known for it.

Libraries were prepared by immunoSEQ multiplex PCR; TCRdb keeps only in-frame clonotypes and omits some of them. The sample carries 120,000 to 150,000 clones, over 80% recorded once. J lost 2 bases, V lost 4 bases, and 4 bases had no gene match. Per the germline V gene, CDR1 is SGHTA and CDR2 is FQGTGA. The CDR3 runs to 15 residues. The sequence was collected from an adult who received the AZD1222 COVID-19 vaccine. V is TRBV7-3 and J is TRBJ2-1; 8 nucleotides agree with TRBD2. The sequences come from peripheral blood, collected 28 days after the second AZD1222 dose. CDR3 sequence (DNA): TGTGCCAGCAGCTCGACTAGCGAAACCTACAATGAGCAGTTCTTC. Translation: CASSSTSETYNEQFF.